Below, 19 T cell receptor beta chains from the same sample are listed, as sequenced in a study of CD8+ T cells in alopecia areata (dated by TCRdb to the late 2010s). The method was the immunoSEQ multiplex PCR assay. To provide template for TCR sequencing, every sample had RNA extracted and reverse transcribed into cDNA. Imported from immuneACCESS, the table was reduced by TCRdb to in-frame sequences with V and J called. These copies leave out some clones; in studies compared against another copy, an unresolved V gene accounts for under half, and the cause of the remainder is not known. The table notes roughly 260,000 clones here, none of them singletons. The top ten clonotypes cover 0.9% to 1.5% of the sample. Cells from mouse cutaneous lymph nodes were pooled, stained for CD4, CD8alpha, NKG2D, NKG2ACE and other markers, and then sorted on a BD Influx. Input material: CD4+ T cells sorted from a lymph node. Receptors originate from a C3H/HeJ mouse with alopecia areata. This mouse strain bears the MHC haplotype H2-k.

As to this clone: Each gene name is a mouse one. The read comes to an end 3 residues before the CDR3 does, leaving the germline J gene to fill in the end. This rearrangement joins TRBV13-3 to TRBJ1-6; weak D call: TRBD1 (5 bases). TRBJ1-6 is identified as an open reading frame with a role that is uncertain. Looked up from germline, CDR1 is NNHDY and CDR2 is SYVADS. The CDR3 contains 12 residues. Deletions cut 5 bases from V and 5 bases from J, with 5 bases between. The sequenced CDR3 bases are TGTGCCAGCAGGACAGATAATTCGCCC. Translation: CASRTDNSP. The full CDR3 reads CASRTDNSPLYF.

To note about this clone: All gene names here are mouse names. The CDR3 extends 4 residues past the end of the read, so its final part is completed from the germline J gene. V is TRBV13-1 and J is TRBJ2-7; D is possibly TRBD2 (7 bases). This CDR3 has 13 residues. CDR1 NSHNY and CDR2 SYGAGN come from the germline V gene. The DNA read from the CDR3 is TGTGCCAGCAGGAGGGGGGGAACATAT. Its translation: CASRRGGTY. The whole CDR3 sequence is CASRRGGTYEQYF.

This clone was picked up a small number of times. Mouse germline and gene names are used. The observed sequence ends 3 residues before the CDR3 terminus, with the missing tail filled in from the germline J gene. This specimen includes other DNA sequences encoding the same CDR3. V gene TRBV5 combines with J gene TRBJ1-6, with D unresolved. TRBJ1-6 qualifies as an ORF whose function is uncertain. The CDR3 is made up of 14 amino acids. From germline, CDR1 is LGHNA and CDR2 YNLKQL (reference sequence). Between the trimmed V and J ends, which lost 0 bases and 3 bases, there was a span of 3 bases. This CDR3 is CASSQDGYNSPLYF. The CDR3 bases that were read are TGTGCCAGCAGCCAAGATGGCTATAATTCGCCC.

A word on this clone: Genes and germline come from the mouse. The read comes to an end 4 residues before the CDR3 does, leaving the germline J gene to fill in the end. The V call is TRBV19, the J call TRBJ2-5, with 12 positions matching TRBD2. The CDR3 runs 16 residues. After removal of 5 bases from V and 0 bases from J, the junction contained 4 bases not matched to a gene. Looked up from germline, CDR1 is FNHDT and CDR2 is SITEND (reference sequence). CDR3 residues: CASRPGLGGNQDTQYF. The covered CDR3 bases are TGTGCCAGCAGGCCGGGACTGGGGGGTAACCAAGAC.

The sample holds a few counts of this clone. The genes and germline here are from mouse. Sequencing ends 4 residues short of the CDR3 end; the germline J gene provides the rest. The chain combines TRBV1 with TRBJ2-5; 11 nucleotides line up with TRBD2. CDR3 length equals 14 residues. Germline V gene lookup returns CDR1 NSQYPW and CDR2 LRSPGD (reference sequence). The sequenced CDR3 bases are TGCACCTGCAGTGAGGGACTGGGGGAAGAC. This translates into CTCSEGLGED. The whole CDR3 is CTCSEGLGEDTQYF.

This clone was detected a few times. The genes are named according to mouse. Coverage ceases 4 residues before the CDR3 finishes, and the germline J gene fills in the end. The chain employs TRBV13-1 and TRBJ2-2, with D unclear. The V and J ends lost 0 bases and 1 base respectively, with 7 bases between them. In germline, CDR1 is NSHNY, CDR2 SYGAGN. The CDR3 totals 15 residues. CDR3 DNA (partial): TGTGCCAGCAGTGATGTGGCAGGAAACACCGGG. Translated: CASSDVAGNTG. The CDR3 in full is CASSDVAGNTGQLYF.

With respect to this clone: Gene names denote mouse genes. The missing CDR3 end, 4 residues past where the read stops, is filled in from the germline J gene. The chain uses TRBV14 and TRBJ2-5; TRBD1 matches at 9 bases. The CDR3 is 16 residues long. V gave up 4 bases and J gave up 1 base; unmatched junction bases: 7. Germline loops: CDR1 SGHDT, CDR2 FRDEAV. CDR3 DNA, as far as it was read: TGTGCCAGCAGTCTCTCGACAGGGGGGGACCAAGAC. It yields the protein CASSLSTGGDQD. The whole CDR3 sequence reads CASSLSTGGDQDTQYF.

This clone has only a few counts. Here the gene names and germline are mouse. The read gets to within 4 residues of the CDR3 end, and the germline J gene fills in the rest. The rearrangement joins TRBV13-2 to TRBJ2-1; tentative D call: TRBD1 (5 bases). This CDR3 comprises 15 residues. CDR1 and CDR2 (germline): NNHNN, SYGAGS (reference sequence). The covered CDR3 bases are TGTGCCAGCGGTGATGCAAGAGGGGAGGGGGCT. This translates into CASGDARGEGA. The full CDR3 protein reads CASGDARGEGAEQFF.

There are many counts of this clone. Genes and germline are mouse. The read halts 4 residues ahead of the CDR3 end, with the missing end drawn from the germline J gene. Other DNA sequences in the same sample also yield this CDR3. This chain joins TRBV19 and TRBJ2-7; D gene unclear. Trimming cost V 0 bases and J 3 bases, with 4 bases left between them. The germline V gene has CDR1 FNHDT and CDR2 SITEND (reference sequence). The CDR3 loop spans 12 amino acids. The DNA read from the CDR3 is TGTGCCAGCAGTATAGACAACTAT. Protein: CASSIDNY. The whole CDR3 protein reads CASSIDNYEQYF.

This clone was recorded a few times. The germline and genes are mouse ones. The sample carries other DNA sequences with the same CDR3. This CDR3 reads CASSDEGGASAETLYF. Incomplete CDR3 DNA: TGTGCCAGCAGTGATGAGGGGGGGGCTAGTGCAGAA. The genes are TRBV13-1 and TRBJ2-3, with 8 bases matching TRBD2. The read halts 4 residues ahead of the CDR3 end, with the missing end drawn from the germline J gene. There are 16 residues in the CDR3. J was trimmed by 0 bases and V by 0 bases; bases with no gene match: 3. CDR1 is NSHNY, CDR2 SYGAGN, per germline.

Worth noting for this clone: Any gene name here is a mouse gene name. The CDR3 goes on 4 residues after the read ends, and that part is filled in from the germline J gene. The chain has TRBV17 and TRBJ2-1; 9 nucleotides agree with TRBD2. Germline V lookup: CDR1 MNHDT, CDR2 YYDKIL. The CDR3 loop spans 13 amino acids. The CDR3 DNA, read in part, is TGTGCTAGCATGGTGGGGGGGCGCGCT. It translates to CASMVGGRA. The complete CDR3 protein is CASMVGGRAEQFF.

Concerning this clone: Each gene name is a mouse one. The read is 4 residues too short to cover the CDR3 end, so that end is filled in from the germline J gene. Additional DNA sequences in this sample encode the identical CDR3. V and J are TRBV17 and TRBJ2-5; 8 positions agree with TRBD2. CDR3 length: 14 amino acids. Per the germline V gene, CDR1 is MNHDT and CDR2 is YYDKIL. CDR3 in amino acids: CASSRWGGEDTQYF. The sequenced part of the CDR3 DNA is TGTGCTAGCAGTAGGTGGGGGGGAGAAGAC.

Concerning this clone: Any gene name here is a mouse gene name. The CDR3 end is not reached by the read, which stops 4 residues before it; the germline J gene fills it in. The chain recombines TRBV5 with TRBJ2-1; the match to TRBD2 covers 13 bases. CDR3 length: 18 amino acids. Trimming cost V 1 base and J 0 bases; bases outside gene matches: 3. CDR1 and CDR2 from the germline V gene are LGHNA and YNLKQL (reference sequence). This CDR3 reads CASSQVGTGGDNYAEQFF. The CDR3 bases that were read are TGTGCCAGCAGCCAAGTCGGGACTGGGGGGGATAACTATGCT.

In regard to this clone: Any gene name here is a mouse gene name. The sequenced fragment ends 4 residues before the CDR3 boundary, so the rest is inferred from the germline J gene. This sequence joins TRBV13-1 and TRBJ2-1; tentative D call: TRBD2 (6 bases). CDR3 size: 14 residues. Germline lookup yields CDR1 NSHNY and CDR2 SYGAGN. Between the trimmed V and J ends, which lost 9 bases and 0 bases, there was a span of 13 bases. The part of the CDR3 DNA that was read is TGTGCCATCCGGGACTCCCATAACTATGCT. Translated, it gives CAIRDSHNYA. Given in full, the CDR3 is CAIRDSHNYAEQFF.

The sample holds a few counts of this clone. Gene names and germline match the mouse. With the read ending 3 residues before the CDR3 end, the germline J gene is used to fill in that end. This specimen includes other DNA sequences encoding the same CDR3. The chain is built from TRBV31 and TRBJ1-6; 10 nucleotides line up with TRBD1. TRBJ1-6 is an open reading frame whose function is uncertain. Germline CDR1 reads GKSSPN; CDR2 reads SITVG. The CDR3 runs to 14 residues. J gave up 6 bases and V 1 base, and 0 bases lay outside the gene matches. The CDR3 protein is CAWSRDRGNSPLYF. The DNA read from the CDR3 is TGTGCCTGGAGTCGGGACAGGGGTAATTCGCCC.

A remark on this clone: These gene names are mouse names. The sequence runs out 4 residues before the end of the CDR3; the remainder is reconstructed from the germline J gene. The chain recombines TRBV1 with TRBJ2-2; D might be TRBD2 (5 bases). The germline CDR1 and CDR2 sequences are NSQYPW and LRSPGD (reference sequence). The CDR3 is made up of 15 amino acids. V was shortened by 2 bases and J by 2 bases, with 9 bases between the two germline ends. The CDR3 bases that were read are TGCACCTGCAGTGCATCCTGGGCGAACACCGGG. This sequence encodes CTCSASWANTG. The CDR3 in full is CTCSASWANTGQLYF.

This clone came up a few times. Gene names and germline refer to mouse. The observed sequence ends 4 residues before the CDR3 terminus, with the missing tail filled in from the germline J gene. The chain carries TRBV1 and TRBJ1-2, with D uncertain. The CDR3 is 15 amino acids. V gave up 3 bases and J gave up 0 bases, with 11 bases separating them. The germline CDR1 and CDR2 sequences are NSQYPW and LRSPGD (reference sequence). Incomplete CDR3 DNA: TGCACCTGCAGTGCCCCGACAATTGCAAACTCC. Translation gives CTCSAPTIANS. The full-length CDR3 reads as CTCSAPTIANSDYTF.

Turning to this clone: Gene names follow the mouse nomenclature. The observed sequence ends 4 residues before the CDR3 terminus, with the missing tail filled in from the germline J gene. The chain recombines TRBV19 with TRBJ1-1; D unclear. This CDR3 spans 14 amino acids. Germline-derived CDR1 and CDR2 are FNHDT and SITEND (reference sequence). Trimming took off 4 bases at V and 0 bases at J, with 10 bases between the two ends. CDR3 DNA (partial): TGTGCCAGCAGTCCCGACACCTCAAACACA. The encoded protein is CASSPDTSNT. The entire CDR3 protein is CASSPDTSNTEVFF.

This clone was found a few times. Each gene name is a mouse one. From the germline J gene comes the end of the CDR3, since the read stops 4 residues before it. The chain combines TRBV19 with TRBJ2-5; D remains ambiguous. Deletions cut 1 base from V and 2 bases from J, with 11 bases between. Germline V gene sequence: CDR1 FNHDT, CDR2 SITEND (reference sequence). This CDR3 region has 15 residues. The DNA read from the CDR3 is TGTGCCAGCAGTATACATTCGACACTCCAAGAC. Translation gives CASSIHSTLQD. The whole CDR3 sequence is CASSIHSTLQDTQYF.